This entry lists 32 T cell receptor beta chains sequenced from one sample in a study of cytomegalovirus exposure and HLA in healthy donors. Primers: 60 Vbeta forward and 13 Jbeta reverse. Assay: immunoSEQ multiplex PCR; the TCRdb copy retains only in-frame clones and omits some. The table records fewer than 200,000 clones, approximately 62% of them present only once. The sample was PBMCs. These receptors all stem from a man aged 50 or older in good health and CMV-seronegative.

This clone was counted a few times. The rearrangement links TRBV7-9 to TRBJ1-5; D may be TRBD1 (6 bases). V was shortened by 6 bases and J by 4 bases, with 16 bases between the two germline ends. The CDR3 runs 15 residues. CDR1 is SEHNR and CDR2 is FQNEAQ in the germline V gene (reference sequence). The CDR3 spells CASSPDRGGNQPQHF. CDR3 in DNA: TGTGCCAGCAGTCCCGACCGAGGGGGTAATCAGCCCCAGCATTTT.

Notes on this clone: Other DNA variants within this sample encode the same CDR3. The chain employs TRBV28 and TRBJ1-2, with a possible D match to TRBD1 (5 bases). Trimming shortened V by 5 bases and J by 2 bases, and 12 bases separated the two germline ends. The CDR3 length is 14 residues. Germline lookup yields CDR1 MDHEN and CDR2 SYDVKM. The CDR3 coding sequence is TGTGCCAGCAGTCCCGGGGGGGGGAACTATGGCTACACCTTC. This translates into CASSPGGGNYGYTF.

The sample holds a few counts of this clone. This chain links TRBV7-9 with TRBJ1-1; D ambiguous. The germline CDR1 and CDR2 sequences are SEHNR and FQNEAQ (reference sequence). The V gene lost 4 bases and the J gene lost 1 base, with 13 bases spanning the gap. The CDR3 covers 15 residues. The DNA for the CDR3 is TGTGCCAGCAGCTCCCCTCGACACCAGAACACTGAAGCTTTCTTT. Its translation: CASSSPRHQNTEAFF. Full variable domain (outside the CDR3, taken from reference TRBV7-9 and TRBJ1-1): DTGVSQNPRHKITKRGQNVTFRCDPISEHNRLYWYRQTLGQGPEFLTYFQNEAQLEKSRLLSDRFSAERPKGSFSTLEIQRTEQGDSAMYLCASSSPRHQNTEAFFGQGTRLTVV.

This clone was recorded a few times. The rearrangement links TRBV7-6 to TRBJ1-4; 8 bases align to TRBD1. The junction had 8 bases not matched to a gene; V was cut back by 3 bases and J by 8 bases. Germline V lookup: CDR1 SGHVS, CDR2 FNYEAQ. The CDR3 loop spans 15 amino acids. In nucleotides, the CDR3 is TGTGCCAGCAGCTTGGAGGCAGGGGGCCGGGAAAAACTGTTTTTT. Residues: CASSLEAGGREKLFF.

This rearrangement joins TRBV7-2 to TRBJ1-6; perhaps TRBD1 as D (6 bases). With 2 bases removed from V and 6 bases from J, the gap between germline ends came to 11 bases. This CDR3 is built from 15 residues. Per the germline V gene, CDR1 is SGHTA and CDR2 is FQGNSA. In DNA form, the CDR3 reads TGTGCCAGCAGCTTACTGGGCAGGGGTAATTCACCCCTCCACTTT. Amino acids: CASSLLGRGNSPLHF. Complete variable domain (other parts from reference TRBV7-2 and TRBJ1-6): GAGVSQSPSNKVTEKGKDVELRCDPISGHTALYWYRQSLGQGLEFLIYFQGNSAPDKSGLPSDRFSAERTGGSVSTLTIQRTQQEDSAVYLCASSLLGRGNSPLHFGNGTRLTVT.

In this sample, this clone turned up once. The CDR3 sequence: CASALGVETQYF. CDR3 in DNA: TGTGCCAGCGCCCTGGGAGTGGAGACCCAGTACTTC. J is TRBJ2-5 and V is TRBV28; D is possibly TRBD2 (5 bases). The CDR3 has 12 residues. Per the germline V gene, CDR1 is MDHEN and CDR2 is SYDVKM. Trimming removed 8 bases at V and 5 bases at J, with 12 bases between. The entire variable domain, with the rest obtained from reference TRBV28 and TRBJ2-5, is as follows: DVKVTQSSRYLVKRTGEKVFLECVQDMDHENMFWYRQDPGLGLRLIYFSYDVKMKEKGDIPEGYSVSREKKERFSLILESASTNQTSMYLCASALGVETQYFGPGTRLLVL.

This clone appeared once. J is TRBJ1-2 and V is TRBV11-2; D might be TRBD1 (5 bases). CDR3 size: 14 residues. Germline loops: CDR1 SGHAT, CDR2 FQNNGV. Between the trimmed V and J ends, which lost 7 bases and 9 bases, there was a span of 21 bases. The CDR3 DNA follows: TGTGCCAGCAACCCCTTGGGCAGGGTAATAAGCTACACCTTC. The encoded protein is CASNPLGRVISYTF.

The chain combines TRBV5-4 with TRBJ2-4; 9 bases are a match to TRBD1. V lost 3 bases, J lost 8 bases, and 9 bases stayed unmatched. CDR1 and CDR2 (germline): SGHNT, YYREEE (reference sequence). The CDR3 loop spans 15 amino acids. The CDR3 region is CASSSKQGAQDIQYF. CDR3 in DNA: TGTGCCAGCAGCTCGAAACAGGGGGCGCAAGACATTCAGTACTTC.

Concerning this clone itself: Other DNA sequences of this sample code for an identical CDR3. This chain joins TRBV7-2 and TRBJ1-1, with D tentatively TRBD1 (5 bases). The CDR3 length is 14 residues. From germline, CDR1 is SGHTA and CDR2 FQGNSA. V shed 1 base and J shed 2 bases, with 8 bases lying between them. CDR3 region: CASSLGQLNTEAFF. CDR3 bases: TGTGCCAGCAGCTTAGGACAGTTAAACACTGAAGCTTTCTTT. Full variable domain (missing parts from reference TRBV7-2 and TRBJ1-1): GAGVSQSPSNKVTEKGKDVELRCDPISGHTALYWYRQSLGQGLEFLIYFQGNSAPDKSGLPSDRFSAERTGGSVSTLTIQRTQQEDSAVYLCASSLGQLNTEAFFGQGTRLTVV.

This clone was detected only a few times. The chain uses TRBV7-2 and TRBJ2-5; D gene uncertain. The end of the DNA is better explained by TRBJ2-7, so the J call may be wrong. This CDR3 comprises 14 residues. Per the germline V gene, CDR1 is SGHTA and CDR2 is FQGNSA. This CDR3 is CASSVQPSSYEQYF. CDR3 coding DNA: TGTGCCAGCAGCGTTCAACCAAGCTCCTACGAGCAGTACTTC.

Comment on this clone: This sample also contains other DNA sequences that code for the same CDR3. This chain connects TRBV6-5 to TRBJ1-1, with D maybe TRBD1 (5 bases). The CDR3 consists of 13 residues. Germline V gene data show CDR1 as MNHEY and CDR2 as SVGAGI. Trimming left V 3 bases short and J 5 bases short, with 10 bases between. CDR3 in DNA: TGTGCCAGCAGTTATATCGGGGGAACTGAAGCTTTCTTT. Translation: CASSYIGGTEAFF.

V and J are TRBV5-8 and TRBJ2-3; 12 positions match TRBD2. The CDR3 spans 16 residues. In germline, CDR1 is SGHTS, CDR2 YDEGEE. J gave up 0 bases and V 3 bases, and 2 bases lay outside the gene matches. CDR3 residues: CASSSGLAGSTDTQYF. The CDR3 DNA reads TGTGCCAGCAGCTCCGGACTAGCGGGGAGCACAGATACGCAGTATTTT.

This clone was recorded only once. This chain uses TRBV18 with TRBJ1-1; D gene uncertain. CDR1 is KGHSH and CDR2 is LQKENI in the germline V gene. CDR3 size: 12 residues. V dropped 2 bases and J dropped 10 bases, with 11 bases sitting between them. DNA of the CDR3: TGTGCCAGCTCACCATTGGCACAGACAGCTTTCTTT. This gives the protein CASSPLAQTAFF.

As for this clone: The germline gene is not matched at one end of the junction; a read error may be the cause. This chain joins TRBV28 and TRBJ1-1; D might be TRBD1 (6 bases). CDR1 and CDR2 from the germline V gene are MDHEN and SYDVKM. This CDR3 has 14 amino acids. The CDR3 DNA follows: TGTGCCAGCAGTTTAGGACAGCCGAACACTGAAGATTTCTTT. It yields the protein CASSLGQPNTEDFF.

The V and J genes are TRBV28 and TRBJ2-7, with D tentatively TRBD2 (5 bases). V was cut by 6 bases and J by 1 base, with 22 bases left in between. Per germline, CDR1 MDHEN and CDR2 SYDVKM. The CDR3 has 17 residues. CDR3 DNA sequence: TGTGCCAGCAGCCCAGGAGGTATTGGTGACTCATCCTACGAGCAGTACTTC. This translates into CASSPGGIGDSSYEQYF.

This clone has only a few counts. Other nucleotide sequences from this sample produce the same CDR3. This chain links TRBV5-1 with TRBJ2-5, with D maybe TRBD2 (6 bases). Germline values: CDR1 SGHRS, CDR2 YFSETQ. This CDR3 is 14 amino acids long. V lost 1 base to trimming and J lost 4 bases, with 11 bases between them. The CDR3 region is CASSLSAGGETQYF. The DNA for the CDR3 is TGCGCCAGCAGCTTGTCGGCCGGGGGAGAGACCCAGTACTTC.

The chain combines TRBV2 with TRBJ2-7; 7 bases match TRBD1. The junction had 2 bases not matched to a gene; V was cut back by 5 bases and J by 4 bases. From germline, CDR1 is SNHLY and CDR2 FYNNEI. The CDR3 extends over 12 amino acids. Written as DNA, the CDR3 is TGTGCCAGCAGTTACAGGGGATACGAGCAGTACTTC. Its translation is CASSYRGYEQYF.

This clone was picked up one time. The J gene is TRBJ1-2, the V gene TRBV2; maybe TRBD1 (5 bases). Germline-derived CDR1 and CDR2 are SNHLY and FYNNEI. CDR3 length: 12 residues. Trimming left V 6 bases short and J 6 bases short, with 11 bases between. In nucleotides, the CDR3 is TGTGCCAGCAGGTTGTCAGGGAATGGCTACACCTTC. Protein: CASRLSGNGYTF. Combining the CDR3 with reference TRBV2 and TRBJ1-2 gives the whole variable domain EPEVTQTPSHQVTQMGQEVILRCVPISNHLYFYWYRQILGQKVEFLVSFYNNEISEKSEIFDDQFSVERPDGSNFTLKIRSTKLEDSAMYFCASRLSGNGYTFGSGTRLTVV.

This clone has only one observation. J is TRBJ2-3 and V is TRBV4-1; 10 bases are shared with TRBD2. Germline V gene data show CDR1 as MGHRA and CDR2 as YSYEKL. The CDR3 runs to 17 residues. The V and J ends lost 3 bases and 3 bases, in that order; junction bases with no gene match: 9. The CDR3 spells CASSHGSGGVQTDTQYF. Here the CDR3 DNA reads TGCGCCAGCAGCCACGGCAGCGGGGGGGTCCAGACAGATACGCAGTATTTT.

This chain joins TRBV19 and TRBJ1-2; D unresolved. The CDR3 is 14 amino acids. The germline V and J ends were trimmed by 1 base and 8 bases, with 14 bases remaining between them. Germline-derived CDR1 and CDR2 are LNHDA and SQIVND (reference sequence). This CDR3 is CASSIGRGSEGYTF. The DNA of the CDR3 is TGTGCCAGTAGTATAGGTCGGGGATCGGAGGGCTACACCTTC.

V is TRBV2 and J is TRBJ1-2; the match to TRBD1 covers 8 bases. The J segment lost 8 bases and the V segment lost 5 bases, leaving 10 bases of the junction unmatched. The CDR3 has 14 residues. Germline V gene sequence: CDR1 SNHLY, CDR2 FYNNEI. CDR3: CASSYRDRPLGYTF. CDR3 DNA: TGTGCCAGCAGTTACCGGGACAGGCCTTTGGGCTACACCTTC.

This chain connects TRBV5-1 to TRBJ2-7; D ambiguous. In germline, CDR1 is SGHRS, CDR2 YFSETQ. Trimming removed 1 base at V and 0 bases at J, with 14 bases between. CDR3 length: 16 residues. Here the CDR3 DNA reads TGCGCCAGCAGCTTGATGTCGGCAGGCCGCTCCTACGAGCAGTACTTC. As protein: CASSLMSAGRSYEQYF.

The DNA for the CDR3 is TGTGCCAGCAGCTTAGAAGTGGGACTGAACTACGAGCAGTACTTC. The encoded protein is CASSLEVGLNYEQYF. This chain uses TRBV7-6 with TRBJ2-7; the D gene is possibly TRBD2 (6 bases). The germline V and J ends were trimmed by 1 base and 3 bases, with 13 bases remaining between them. The CDR3 length is 15 residues. CDR1 is SGHVS, CDR2 FNYEAQ, per germline.

This chain joins TRBV20-1 and TRBJ2-3, with TRBD2 as a possible D gene (6 bases). V was clipped by 7 bases and J by 4 bases, with 9 bases between them. The CDR3 is 11 amino acids. Per the germline V gene, CDR1 is DFQATT and CDR2 is SNEGSKA (reference sequence). CDR3 residues: CSVTRADTQYF. Written as DNA, the CDR3 is TGCAGTGTGACTAGGGCAGATACGCAGTATTTT.

The chain carries TRBV5-4 and TRBJ2-2; D perhaps matches TRBD1 (5 bases). The CDR3 runs to 15 residues. V was pared by 0 bases and J by 6 bases, with 12 bases between. Per the germline V gene, CDR1 is SGHNT and CDR2 is YYREEE (reference sequence). The CDR3 loop reads CASSLGGLDAGELFF. The CDR3 DNA reads TGTGCCAGCAGCTTGGGGGGCTTAGACGCCGGGGAGCTGTTTTTT.

In regard to this clone: At the DNA level, this CDR3 is encoded by other sequences in the same sample as well. This chain uses TRBV7-2 with TRBJ2-5, with TRBD2 matching 11 bases. The CDR3 extends over 16 amino acids. Germline V lookup: CDR1 SGHTA, CDR2 FQGNSA. V was clipped by 1 base and J by 2 bases; unmatched bases: 3. As DNA, the CDR3 is TGTGCCAGCAGCTTAGGTCTAGCGGGGGGACAAGAGACCCAGTACTTC. It is translated as CASSLGLAGGQETQYF.

The chain links TRBV6-6 to TRBJ1-4; D remains ambiguous. CDR1 is MNHNY and CDR2 is SVGAGI in the germline V gene (reference sequence). This CDR3 comprises 14 residues. With 8 bases removed from V and 2 bases from J, the gap between germline ends came to 12 bases. The CDR3 nucleotides read TGTGCCAGCGCCCCGGGAGGCACTAATGAAAAACTGTTTTTT. Translating gives CASAPGGTNEKLFF.

V usage is TRBV7-2 and J usage is TRBJ2-5, with 9 bases identical to TRBD1. The CDR3 is made up of 13 amino acids. J gave up 3 bases and V 6 bases, and 2 bases lay outside the gene matches. Germline-derived CDR1 and CDR2 are SGHTA and FQGNSA. CDR3 residues: CASSRQGEETQYF. The CDR3 nucleotides are TGTGCCAGCAGTCGACAGGGGGAAGAGACCCAGTACTTC. Full variable domain (rest looked up from reference TRBV7-2 and TRBJ2-5): GAGVSQSPSNKVTEKGKDVELRCDPISGHTALYWYRQSLGQGLEFLIYFQGNSAPDKSGLPSDRFSAERTGGSVSTLTIQRTQQEDSAVYLCASSRQGEETQYFGPGTRLLVL.

The chain is built from TRBV25-1 and TRBJ2-1; 11 bases fit TRBD2. CDR1 MGHDK and CDR2 SYGVNS come from the germline V gene. The CDR3 is made up of 16 amino acids. Trimming cost V 4 bases and J 4 bases; bases outside gene matches: 6. CDR3 residues: CASSVASGGTYNEQFF. The CDR3 nucleotides read TGTGCCAGCAGTGTTGCTAGCGGGGGGACGTACAATGAGCAGTTCTTC.

V is TRBV19 and J is TRBJ2-1; 7 bases agree with TRBD1. Losses at the gene ends were 5 bases for V and 4 bases for J; bases not matched to a gene: 8. The CDR3 sequence is 15 residues long. Looked up from germline, CDR1 is LNHDA and CDR2 is SQIVND (reference sequence). CDR3 loop: CASSQSRTGYNEQFF. In DNA form, the CDR3 reads TGTGCCAGTAGTCAGTCCAGGACAGGATACAATGAGCAGTTCTTC. The variable domain in full, with the rest retrieved from reference TRBV19 and TRBJ2-1, is DGGITQSPKYLFRKEGQNVTLSCEQNLNHDAMYWYRQDPGQGLRLIYYSQIVNDFQKGDIAEGYSVSREKKESFPLTVTSAQKNPTAFYLCASSQSRTGYNEQFFGPGTRLTVL.

This chain connects TRBV5-1 to TRBJ2-3, with 11 bases that match TRBD2. The CDR3 loop spans 17 amino acids. Germline loops: CDR1 SGHRS, CDR2 YFSETQ. V shed 3 bases and J 3 bases; nucleotides not matched to a gene: 9. The CDR3: CASSSTPGLAVTDTQYF. The CDR3 region has the DNA TGCGCCAGCAGCTCCACCCCGGGACTAGCGGTGACAGATACGCAGTATTTT. The full variable domain, completed using reference TRBV5-1 and TRBJ2-3, is KAGVTQTPRYLIKTRGQQVTLSCSPISGHRSVSWYQQTPGQGLQFLFEYFSETQRNKGNFPGRFSGRQFSNSRSEMNVSTLELGDSALYLCASSSTPGLAVTDTQYFGPGTRLTVL.

This rearrangement joins TRBV15 to TRBJ2-4, with no clear D. V was shortened by 0 bases and J by 0 bases, with 6 bases between the two germline ends. Germline V lookup: CDR1 LNHNV, CDR2 YYDKDF (reference sequence). The CDR3 covers 15 residues. The DNA of the CDR3 is TGTGCCACCAGCAGAGATGAGGTAGCCAAAAACATTCAGTACTTC. Translated: CATSRDEVAKNIQYF.